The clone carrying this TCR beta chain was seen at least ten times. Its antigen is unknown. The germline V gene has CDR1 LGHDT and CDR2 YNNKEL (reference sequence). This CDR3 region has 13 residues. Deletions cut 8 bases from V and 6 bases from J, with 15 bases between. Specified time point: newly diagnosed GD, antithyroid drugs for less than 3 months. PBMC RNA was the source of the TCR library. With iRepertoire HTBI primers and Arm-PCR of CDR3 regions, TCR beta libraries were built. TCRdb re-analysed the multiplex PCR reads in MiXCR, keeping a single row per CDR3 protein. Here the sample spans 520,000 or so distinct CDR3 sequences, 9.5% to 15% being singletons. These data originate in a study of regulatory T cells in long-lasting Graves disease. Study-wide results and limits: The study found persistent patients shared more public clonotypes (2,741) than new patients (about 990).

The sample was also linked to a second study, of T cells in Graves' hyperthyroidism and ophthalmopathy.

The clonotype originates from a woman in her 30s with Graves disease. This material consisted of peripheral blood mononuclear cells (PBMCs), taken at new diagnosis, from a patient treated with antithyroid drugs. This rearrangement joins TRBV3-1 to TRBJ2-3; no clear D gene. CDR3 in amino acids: CASVPRFSDTQYF. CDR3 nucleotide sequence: TGTGCCAGCGTGCCCCGGTTTTCGGATACGCAGTATTTT.